This TCR beta chain was identified during a study of blood T cell repertoires in COVID-19 (dated by TCRdb to 2020 to 2021). Background for the entire study: Samples from collaborators originated in the United States, Italy and Spain and spanned both the acute and convalescent phases of COVID-19. Sample metadata almost always included a de-identified subject ID, COVID-19 status, age in years and sex. Where HLA class I and class II types were available, the types were taken from metadata supplied by the sample provider, not from assay-based typing. Deeply sampled blood TCRbeta repertoires from subjects exposed to, actively infected with, or recovered from COVID-19 were included in the dataset. The material from the prospective study consisted of cDNA or gDNA derived from T cells, B-cell-depleted T cells, or PBMCs. Samples came from the ongoing ImmuneRACE study (first 160 participants) plus 1,254 subjects from 6 global collaborators. The repertoires were released in a freely available public database intended as a resource for research on the immune response to SARS-CoV-2.

TCRbeta CDR3 regions were amplified from genomic DNA using the immunoSEQ Assay, a bias-controlled multiplex PCR. In the paper's pipeline: Nucleated cell counts per sample were estimated from amplification of reference gene primers within the assay. To quantify the absolute abundance of each unique TCRbeta CDR3 rearrangement, sequence reads were collapsed and filtered. Productive Simpson clonality was computed per sample as the square root of Simpson's diversity index over productive rearrangements. TCRdb provides this immuneACCESS table in a form limited to in-frame rearrangements. Some clones are lacking; in checked studies, under half of them reflect an unresolved V gene, and why the rest are absent is not known. The V and J calls and clone size were taken over from that table, and D and trimming were inferred from the DNA. In this sample the table shows about 73,000 clones, roughly three quarters of which occur a single time. The ten largest account for under 3% of the sample.

In Seattle, one collaborating source enrolled patients while the infection was active and tracked those patients longitudinally over the course of disease. The collaborating institutions used their own protocols to collect whole blood in K2EDTA tubes. Collaborator samples were shipped for TCRbeta analysis as frozen whole blood, isolated PBMCs, or DNA extracted from either sample type. Results the study describes overall, beyond this receptor: Clinical and demographic metadata were provided uncurated, with the amount varying by source and participant.

The CDR3 numbers 15 residues from cysteine through phenylalanine. Just CDR3 DNA is preserved here, 45 bases in frame from base 1. V is trimmed back by 5 bases and J by 1 base, and the junction contains 5 bases that no gene match accounts for. The CDR1 and CDR2 encoded by the germline V gene are SGHVS and FNYEAQ. Points on this clone: There is no known antigen for this receptor. Base quality data are lacking; no much larger clone is found one base away.

This receptor was identified in a man aged 65 to 85 with COVID-19, enrolled during active disease. The material sequenced was peripheral blood. The sequence links TRBV7-6 to TRBJ2-1; the junction holds 7 bases that match TRBD1. DNA sequence: TGTGCCAGCAGCCGACAGGGAAGGTCCTACAATGAGCAGTTCTTC. This encodes CASSRQGRSYNEQFF.